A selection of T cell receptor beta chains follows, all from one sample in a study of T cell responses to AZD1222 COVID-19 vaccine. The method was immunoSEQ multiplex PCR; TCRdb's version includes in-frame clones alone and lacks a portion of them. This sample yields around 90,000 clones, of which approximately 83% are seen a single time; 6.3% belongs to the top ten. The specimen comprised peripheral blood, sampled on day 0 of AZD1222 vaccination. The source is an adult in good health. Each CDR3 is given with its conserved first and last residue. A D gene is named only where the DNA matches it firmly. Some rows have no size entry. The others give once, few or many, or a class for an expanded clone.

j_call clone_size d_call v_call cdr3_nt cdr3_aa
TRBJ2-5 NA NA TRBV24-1 TGTGCCACCAGTGCCTCAAGCATTTACCAAGAGACCCAGTACTTC CATSASSIYQETQYF
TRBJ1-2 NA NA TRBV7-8 TGTGCCAGCAGCACCCTAACGTTCACAGGGATTGGTGGCTACACCTTC CASSTLTFTGIGGYTF
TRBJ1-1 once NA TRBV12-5 TGTGCTAGTGGTTTGTACTTGGGTACTGAAGCTTTCTTT CASGLYLGTEAFF
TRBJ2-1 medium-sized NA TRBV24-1 TGTGCCACCAGTGATAGGACTGGGGGCAATGAGCAGTTCTTC CATSDRTGGNEQFF
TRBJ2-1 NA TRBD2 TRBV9 TGTGCCAGCAGCGCCTCCGGGACTAGCGGGGGCAATGAGCAGTTCTTC CASSASGTSGGNEQFF
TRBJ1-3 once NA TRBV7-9 TGTGCCAGCAGCTTAGTATTAGGTCAGGGTGGAAACACCATATATTTT CASSLVLGQGGNTIYF
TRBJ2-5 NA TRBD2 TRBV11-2 TGTGCCAGCAGCTCATTAGCGGGAGGGATCGTCGAGACCCAGTACTTC CASSSLAGGIVETQYF
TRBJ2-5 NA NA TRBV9 TGTGCCAGCAGCGCCCCGTGGGGACAAGAGACCCAGTACTTC CASSAPWGQETQYF
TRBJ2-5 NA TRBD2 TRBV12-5 TGTGCTAGTGGTTTGGGGACTAGCGGGATGTACCAAGAGACCCAGTACTTC CASGLGTSGMYQETQYF
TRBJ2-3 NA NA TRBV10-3 TGTGCCATCAGAACGGCCAGCGGAGATACGCAGTATTTT CAIRTASGDTQYF
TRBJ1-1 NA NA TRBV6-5 TGTGCCAGCAGTTACTCGAGGCGGCAGAACACTGAAGCTTTCTTT CASSYSRRQNTEAFF
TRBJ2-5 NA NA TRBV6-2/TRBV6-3 TGTGCCAGCAGTTACGAAGTTAAGACCCAGTACTTC CASSYEVKTQYF
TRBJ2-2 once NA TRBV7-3 TGTGCCAGCAGCCTCGGGCGGAACACCGGGGAGCTGTTTTTT CASSLGRNTGELFF
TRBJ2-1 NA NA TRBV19 TGTGCCAGTTCTCCCTGGCAGGGCAACAATGAGCAGTTCTTC CASSPWQGNNEQFF
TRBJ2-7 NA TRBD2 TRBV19 TGTGCCAGTAGTATAGACCTGGCGGGAGAGACCTACGAGCAGTACTTC CASSIDLAGETYEQYF
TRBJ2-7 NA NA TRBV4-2 TGTGCCAGCAGCCAAGTGGGGCGCTATTCCTACGAGCAGTACTTC CASSQVGRYSYEQYF
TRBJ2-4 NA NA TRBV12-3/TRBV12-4 TGTGCCAGCAGCCCAGGGGTATCTCAGTACTTC CASSPGVSQYF
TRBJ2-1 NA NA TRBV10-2 TGCGCCAGCAGTGAGTCGACGCTAGTCTCCTACAATGAGCAGTTCTTC CASSESTLVSYNEQFF
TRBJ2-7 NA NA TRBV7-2 TGTGCCAGCAGCTTGGCATGGGGCGATCAATACGAGCAGTACTTC CASSLAWGDQYEQYF
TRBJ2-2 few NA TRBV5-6 TGTGCCAGCAGCTATATACAGGGTTTTCAAGGGGAGCTGTTTTTT CASSYIQGFQGELFF
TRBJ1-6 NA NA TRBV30 TGTGCCTGGAGTGTACGTGGGGGTTTCGGTTCACCCCTCCACTTT CAWSVRGGFGSPLHF
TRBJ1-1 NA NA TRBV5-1 TGCGCCAGCAGCCCCAGACCCGAACTTAACACTGAAGCTTTCTTT CASSPRPELNTEAFF
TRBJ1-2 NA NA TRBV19 TGTGCCAGTACCGGATCTTGGGGGGCCCCGGGAGGCTACACCTTC CASTGSWGAPGGYTF
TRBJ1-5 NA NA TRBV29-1 TGCAGCGTTGATGAAGGGGCAGGTCAGCCCCAGCATTTT CSVDEGAGQPQHF
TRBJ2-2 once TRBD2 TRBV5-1 TGCGCCAGCAGCCTCGCCCTTAGCGGGACCGGGGAGCTGTTTTTT CASSLALSGTGELFF
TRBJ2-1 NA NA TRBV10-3 TGTGCCATCAGGGAGCGAGACAATGAGCAGTTCTTC CAIRERDNEQFF
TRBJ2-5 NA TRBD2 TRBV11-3 TGTGCCAGCAGCTCCGGATACGCGGGGGCCCAGTACTTC CASSSGYAGAQYF
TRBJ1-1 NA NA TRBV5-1 TGCGCCAGCAGCTTGCTTTCCGGTGCGAACACTGAAGCTTTCTTT CASSLLSGANTEAFF
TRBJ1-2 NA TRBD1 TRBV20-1 TGCAGTGCTACTCTCAGGGGGGGCTACACCTTC CSATLRGGYTF
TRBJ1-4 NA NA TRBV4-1 TGCGCCAGCAGCCTCCTCGGTGGAGCTAATGAAAAACTGTTTTTT CASSLLGGANEKLFF
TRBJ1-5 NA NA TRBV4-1 TGCGCCAGCAGCCAAGTTCCGGGCAATAATCAGCCCCAGCATTTT CASSQVPGNNQPQHF
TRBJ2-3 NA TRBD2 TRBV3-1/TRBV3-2 TGTGCCAGCAGCCGCCGGAGCGGGGGGGCCGCAGATACGCAGTATTTT CASSRRSGGAADTQYF
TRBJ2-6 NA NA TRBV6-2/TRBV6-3 TGTGCCAGCAGTTACTGGGGGTCTGGGGCCAACGTCCTGACTTTC CASSYWGSGANVLTF
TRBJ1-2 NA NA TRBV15 TGTGCCACCAGCACTAGGGGTCGTATGGGCTACACCTTC CATSTRGRMGYTF
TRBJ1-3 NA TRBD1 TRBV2 TGTGCCAGCAGTGCAGGGGGCTACGTTGGAAACACCATATATTTT CASSAGGYVGNTIYF